This T cell receptor (beta chain) was recorded in a study of CD8 T cells in Susac syndrome. Study-level background: Patients with Susac syndrome were therapy-naive, taking corticosteroids, with some also receiving intravenous immunoglobulin, or taking intravenous immunoglobulin alone at the time their blood was drawn.

RNA was extracted with the RNeasy kit, and a quantity of 0.5 to 1 ug was reverse transcribed using random hexamers. TCRdb fed the immunoSEQ multiplex PCR reads into MiXCR, producing one record per CDR3 protein. The table has under 200,000 distinct CDR3 sequences, roughly nine tenths seen once. Germline V CDR1 and CDR2: MNHEY, SVGAGI. V lost 4 bases and J lost 0; bases outside the gene matches: 5. The length of the CDR3 is 15 residues. The source is a human donor with Susac syndrome. Sequencing used CD4+ T cells from PBMCs. The chain employs TRBV6-5 and TRBJ1-1; 7 bases are shared with TRBD1. The CDR3 coding sequence is TGTGCCAGCAGTTTCGAGGGGGCGATGAACACTGAAGCTTTCTTT. Residues: CASSFEGAMNTEAFF.